These 7 T cell receptor beta chains share one sample of origin, sequenced in a study of blood T cell repertoires in COVID-19. The method was immunoSEQ multiplex PCR; TCRdb's version includes in-frame clones alone and lacks a portion of them. Among about 190,000 clones listed, around four fifths were seen once. The specimen was peripheral blood. The receptors come from a human donor in a cohort sampled during active COVID-19.

This chain links TRBV27 with TRBJ1-6, with D uncertain. With 1 base removed from V and 7 bases from J, the gap between germline ends came to 8 bases. Per germline, CDR1 MNHEY and CDR2 SMNVEV (reference sequence). This CDR3 region has 14 residues. In DNA form, the CDR3 reads TGTGCCAGCAGTTTATACCACGGGAATTCACCCCTCCACTTT. Its translation is CASSLYHGNSPLHF.

The V gene is TRBV3-1 (or the pseudogene TRBV3-2), the J gene TRBJ2-3, with D perhaps matching TRBD2 (6 bases). This CDR3 contains 14 residues. V dropped 4 bases and J dropped 5 bases, with 13 bases sitting between them. Germline CDR1 is LGHDT and CDR2 is YNNKEL (reference sequence). The CDR3: CASSPSLAEDTQYF. The CDR3 nucleotides are TGTGCCAGCAGCCCTTCGTTAGCGGAAGATACGCAGTATTTT.

The chain uses TRBV4-1 and TRBJ1-4; unclear D gene. CDR3 length: 15 residues. V lost 4 bases, J lost 4 bases, and 13 bases lay in between. Per germline, CDR1 MGHRA and CDR2 YSYEKL. In DNA form, the CDR3 reads TGCGCCAGCAGCCTATCTCCTACCTATAATGAAAAACTGTTTTTT. Amino acid sequence: CASSLSPTYNEKLFF.

The J gene is TRBJ1-1, the V gene TRBV29-1; D uncertain. Trimming stripped 4 bases from V and 3 bases from J, with 6 bases between. The germline V gene has CDR1 SQVTM and CDR2 ANQGSEA. The CDR3 runs to 11 residues. The CDR3 region is CSVAGYTEAFF. The CDR3 DNA follows: TGCAGCGTTGCGGGATACACTGAAGCTTTCTTT. The variable domain in full, with the rest retrieved from reference TRBV29-1 and TRBJ1-1, is SAVISQKPSRDICQRGTSLTIQCQVDSQVTMMFWYRQQPGQSLTLIATANQGSEATYESGFVIDKFPISRPNLTFSTLTVSNMSPEDSSIYLCSVAGYTEAFFGQGTRLTVV.

This rearrangement joins TRBV2 to TRBJ1-6; TRBD1 aligns across 8 bases. The V gene's germline CDR1 is SNHLY and CDR2 FYNNEI. This CDR3 comprises 14 residues. With V trimmed by 7 bases and J by 8 bases, 7 bases remained unmatched. The CDR3 DNA reads TGTGCCAGCACCCCACAGGGGGTCGATTCACCCCTCCACTTT. It specifies CASTPQGVDSPLHF.

The CDR3 loop is CASSLQGAEAFF. The DNA of the CDR3 is TGTGCCAGCAGCTTACAGGGGGCTGAAGCTTTCTTT. The rearrangement uses TRBV7-9 and TRBJ1-1, with 7 bases matching TRBD1. V lost 2 bases, J lost 6 bases, and 0 bases stayed unmatched. Germline V gives CDR1 SEHNR, CDR2 FQNEAQ (reference sequence). The CDR3 runs 12 residues.

The rearrangement uses TRBV3-1 (or the pseudogene TRBV3-2) and TRBJ1-4; D might be TRBD1 (5 bases). The CDR3 covers 12 residues. With 2 bases removed from V and 15 bases from J, the gap between germline ends came to 13 bases. In germline, CDR1 is LGHDT, CDR2 YNNKEL (reference sequence). The chain's CDR3 is CASSQTVGHMFF. CDR3 DNA: TGTGCCAGCAGCCAAACCGTCGGACATATGTTTTTT.